These 23 T cell receptor beta chains were sequenced from one sample in a study of cytomegalovirus exposure and HLA in healthy donors. The PCR contained 60 Vbeta and 13 Jbeta primers. Some clones are missing from TCRdb's copy, which holds only in-frame ones; the method was immunoSEQ multiplex PCR. The repertoire holds around 180,000 clones, with roughly 87% as singletons. The sequenced material came from PBMCs. The receptors were gathered from a girl less than two years old in good health and CMV-seronegative.

The gene calls are TRBV11-2 and TRBJ2-5; D may be TRBD1 (6 bases). Germline CDR1 reads SGHAT; CDR2 reads FQNNGV. V was pared by 3 bases and J by 5 bases, with 7 bases between. The CDR3 length is 12 residues. The CDR3 region has the DNA TGTGCCAGCAGCTTTACAGGGGAGACCCAGTACTTC. Its translation: CASSFTGETQYF.

Here the CDR3 DNA reads TGTGCCAGCAGTAGGTCTAGGACTAGCGAGCAGTACTTC. Translated: CASSRSRTSEQYF. This chain uses TRBV6-5 with TRBJ2-7, with 7 bases aligning to TRBD2. The CDR3 has 13 amino acids. V lost 5 bases to trimming and J lost 6 bases; unmatched junction nucleotides: 7. The germline CDR1 and CDR2 sequences are MNHEY and SVGAGI.

V usage is TRBV18 and J usage is TRBJ2-3, with a tentative D call TRBD2 (6 bases). Trimming removed 3 bases at V and 4 bases at J, with 11 bases between. This CDR3 is 14 amino acids long. The V gene's germline CDR1 is KGHSH and CDR2 LQKENI. The CDR3 coding sequence is TGTGCCAGCTCACCCGGCGGGGCCCCAGATACGCAGTATTTT. Its translation: CASSPGGAPDTQYF.

J is TRBJ2-1 and V is TRBV6-1, with D perhaps TRBD2 (6 bases). Germline values: CDR1 MNHNS, CDR2 SASEGT. The CDR3 has 13 residues. V was pared by 7 bases and J by 4 bases, with 11 bases between. The CDR3 spells CASTGLLYNEQFF. The CDR3 DNA sequence: TGTGCCAGCACGGGACTCCTATACAATGAGCAGTTCTTC.

This clone was detected a few times. The V call is TRBV7-9, the J call TRBJ2-2; D remains ambiguous. Trimming left V 10 bases short and J 4 bases short, with 10 bases between. In germline, CDR1 is SEHNR, CDR2 FQNEAQ (reference sequence). This CDR3 comprises 12 residues. CDR3 residues: CATPEFTGELFF. The CDR3 region has the DNA TGTGCCACCCCGGAGTTCACCGGGGAGCTGTTTTTT.

This chain links TRBV7-9 with TRBJ2-1, with 7 bases lining up with TRBD1. CDR1 and CDR2 (germline): SEHNR, FQNEAQ (reference sequence). CDR3 size: 16 residues. J lost 6 bases, V lost 6 bases, and 14 bases had no gene match. The CDR3 sequence: CASSYDEWDSFNEQFF. CDR3 coding DNA: TGTGCCAGCAGTTATGATGAATGGGACAGCTTCAATGAGCAGTTCTTC.

The V call is TRBV6-6, the J call TRBJ1-1; 11 bases agree with TRBD1. With 6 bases clipped from V and 11 bases from J, the junction kept 5 bases outside the gene matches. The germline CDR1 and CDR2 sequences are MNHNY and SVGAGI (reference sequence). This CDR3 is 12 amino acids long. CDR3 region: CASRRTGGAAFF. In DNA, the CDR3 is TGTGCCAGCAGGAGGACAGGGGGCGCGGCTTTCTTT.

The chain recombines TRBV5-1 with TRBJ2-7, with TRBD1 identical over 9 bases. Losses at the gene ends were 7 bases for V and 3 bases for J; bases not matched to a gene: 8. The V gene's germline CDR1 is SGHRS and CDR2 YFSETQ. The CDR3 has 14 amino acids. The CDR3 nucleotides are TGCGCCAGCTCGAGAGGACAGGGGAACTACGAGCAGTACTTC. As protein: CASSRGQGNYEQYF.

This chain links TRBV7-3 with TRBJ2-7; 11 bases are a match to TRBD2. The CDR3 length is 14 residues. Germline CDR1 reads SGHTA; CDR2 reads FQGTGA. Unmatched junction bases numbered 5, after V lost 5 bases and J lost 5 bases. CDR3 in amino acids: CASSPGLAAHEQYF. The CDR3 bases are TGTGCCAGCAGCCCGGGACTAGCGGCCCACGAGCAGTACTTC.

This chain links TRBV9 with TRBJ2-7; 11 nucleotides align to TRBD1. The CDR3 runs 15 residues. Trimming removed 3 bases from V and 9 bases from J; junction bases left unmatched: 11. Germline-derived CDR1 and CDR2 are SGDLS and YYNGEE. The CDR3 DNA sequence: TGTGCCAGCAGCGCGCCGGGACAGGGGGAGGGTGTGCAGTACTTC. Translating it yields CASSAPGQGEGVQYF.

Remarks on this clone: The junction differs from germline at one of its ends, possibly a read error. The chain uses TRBV4-2 and TRBJ1-2; D is possibly TRBD1 (6 bases). Germline values: CDR1 LGHNA, CDR2 YNFKEQ. The CDR3 has 16 amino acids. This chain's CDR3 is CAGSQAGTWSRLGYTF. DNA for the CDR3: TGTGCCGGCAGCCAAGCCGGGACATGGTCCCGTTTAGGCTACACCTTC.

The rearrangement links TRBV5-4 to TRBJ1-4, with D perhaps TRBD1 (6 bases). The CDR3 has 16 residues. V gave up 1 base and J gave up 0 bases, with 10 bases separating them. Germline V gene sequence: CDR1 SGHNT, CDR2 YYREEE (reference sequence). CDR3: CASSLNSGATNEKLFF. In DNA, the CDR3 is TGTGCCAGCAGCTTGAATTCAGGGGCAACTAATGAAAAACTGTTTTTT.

The V gene is TRBV4-1, the J gene TRBJ2-7; D is undetermined. CDR1 is MGHRA, CDR2 YSYEKL, per germline. Deletions cut 4 bases from V and 3 bases from J, with 10 bases between. The CDR3 runs 13 residues. CDR3 coding DNA: TGCGCCAGCAGCCCTTCCCCAGGCTACGAGCAGTACTTC. It encodes CASSPSPGYEQYF.

The chain combines TRBV6-5 with TRBJ1-2; D may be TRBD1 (5 bases). V was clipped by 6 bases and J by 7 bases, with 18 bases between them. The CDR3 is 14 amino acids. Germline lookup yields CDR1 MNHEY and CDR2 SVGAGI. As DNA, the CDR3 is TGTGCCAGCAGGGGGTGGGCAGGGCGAAGTGGCTACACCTTC. Translation: CASRGWAGRSGYTF.

The rearrangement uses TRBV5-6 and TRBJ1-1, with TRBD1 as a possible D gene (5 bases). Trimming cost V 0 bases and J 3 bases, with 15 bases left between them. Germline CDR1 and CDR2: SGHDT and YYEEEE. The CDR3 spans 16 residues. The CDR3 loop is CASSLAGGTLDTEAFF. In nucleotides, the CDR3 is TGTGCCAGCAGCTTGGCCGGGGGAACCCTGGACACTGAAGCTTTCTTT. Complete variable domain (other parts from reference TRBV5-6 and TRBJ1-1): DAGVTQSPTHLIKTRGQQVTLRCSPKSGHDTVSWYQQALGQGPQFIFQYYEEEERQRGNFPDRFSGHQFPNYSSELNVNALLLGDSALYLCASSLAGGTLDTEAFFGQGTRLTVV.

This clone occurred once. The chain couples TRBV10-1 to TRBJ2-7, with TRBD2 as a possible D gene (6 bases). V was pared by 3 bases and J by 2 bases, with 8 bases between. The CDR3 length is 13 residues. Germline values: CDR1 WNHNN, CDR2 SYGVQD (reference sequence). CDR3 protein: CASSESGAYEQYF. The CDR3 DNA is TGCGCCAGCAGTGAATCGGGAGCCTACGAGCAGTACTTC.

V is TRBV5-6 and J is TRBJ1-1; D not resolved. The CDR3 extends over 15 amino acids. V was pared by 4 bases and J by 0 bases, with 13 bases between. Germline V gene data show CDR1 as SGHDT and CDR2 as YYEEEE. This CDR3 reads CASSRIGELNTEAFF. The CDR3 coding sequence is TGTGCCAGCAGCCGCATTGGAGAACTGAACACTGAAGCTTTCTTT.

This chain uses TRBV11-2 with TRBJ1-1, with D possibly being TRBD1 (6 bases). In germline, CDR1 is SGHAT, CDR2 FQNNGV. With 5 bases removed from V and 5 bases from J, the gap between germline ends came to 9 bases. This CDR3 comprises 12 residues. In DNA, the CDR3 is TGTGCCAGCAGCCCCGGACAGACTGAAGCTTTCTTT. Encoded protein: CASSPGQTEAFF.

This clone is a singleton in its sample. The V gene is TRBV15, the J gene TRBJ2-1; 8 positions agree with TRBD1. J gave up 2 bases and V 3 bases, and 6 bases lay outside the gene matches. CDR3 length: 16 amino acids. CDR1 is LNHNV and CDR2 is YYDKDF in the germline V gene (reference sequence). The CDR3 loop reads CATSSQGARTYNEQFF. The CDR3, as DNA: TGTGCCACCAGCAGTCAGGGGGCGAGGACCTACAATGAGCAGTTCTTC.

As to this clone: One end of the junction varies from germline; a read error may be responsible. V is TRBV13 and J is TRBJ2-1; the D gene is possibly TRBD1 (6 bases). CDR1 and CDR2 from the germline V gene are PRHDT and FYEKMQ (reference sequence). CDR3 length: 15 amino acids. The CDR3 region is CASTLGPGELNEQFF. CDR3 DNA sequence: TGTGCCAGCACCTTAGGCCCAGGGGAGCTGAATGAGCAGTTCTTC.

The chain uses TRBV7-9 and TRBJ1-2; D is perhaps TRBD1 (6 bases). The V gene's germline CDR1 is SEHNR and CDR2 FQNEAQ (reference sequence). Trimming took off 3 bases at V and 6 bases at J, with 17 bases between the two ends. The CDR3 length is 15 residues. The CDR3 DNA reads TGTGCCAGCAGCTTTTCCGGGGGGCGAGTTAATGGCTACACCTTC. It specifies CASSFSGGRVNGYTF.

Details on this clone: Compared with germline, one end of the junction differs, possibly owing to a read error. The chain employs TRBV6-1 and TRBJ2-3; TRBD1 aligns across 12 bases. This CDR3 is 17 amino acids long. CDR1 and CDR2 from the germline V gene are MNHNS and SASEGT. CDR3 sequence (DNA): TGTGCCAGCAGTAAAGCCGGGACAGGGGGCAATTCAGATACGCAGTATTTT. This translates into CASSKAGTGGNSDTQYF.

This chain uses TRBV6-1 with TRBJ2-3; a possible D gene is TRBD1 (5 bases). The CDR3 runs to 15 residues. The V end was cut by 4 bases, the J end by 0 bases, with 11 bases between. Per germline, CDR1 MNHNS and CDR2 SASEGT. CDR3 in DNA: TGTGCCAGCAGTGCTTGGACATCTAGCACAGATACGCAGTATTTT. It is translated as CASSAWTSSTDTQYF.